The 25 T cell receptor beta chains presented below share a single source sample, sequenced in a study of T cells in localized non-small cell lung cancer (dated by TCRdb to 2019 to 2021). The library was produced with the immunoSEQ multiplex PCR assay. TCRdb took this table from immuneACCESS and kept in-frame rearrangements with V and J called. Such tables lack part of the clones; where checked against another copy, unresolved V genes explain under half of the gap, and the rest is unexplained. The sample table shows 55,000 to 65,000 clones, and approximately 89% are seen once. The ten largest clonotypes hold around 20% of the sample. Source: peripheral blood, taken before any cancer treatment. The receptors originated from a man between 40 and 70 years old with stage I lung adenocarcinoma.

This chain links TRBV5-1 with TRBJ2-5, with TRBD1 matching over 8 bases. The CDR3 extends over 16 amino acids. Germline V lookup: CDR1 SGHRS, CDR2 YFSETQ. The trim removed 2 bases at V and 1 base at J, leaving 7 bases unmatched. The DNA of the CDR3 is TGCGCCAGCAGCTTAGGGACAGGAGGGGCCCAAGAGACCCAGTACTTC. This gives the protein CASSLGTGGAQETQYF.

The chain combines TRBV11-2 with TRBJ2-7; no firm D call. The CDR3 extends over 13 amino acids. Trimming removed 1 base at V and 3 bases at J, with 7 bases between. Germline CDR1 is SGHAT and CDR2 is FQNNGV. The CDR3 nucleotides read TGTGCCAGCAGCTTAGGACTGAACTACGAGCAGTACTTC. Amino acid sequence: CASSLGLNYEQYF.

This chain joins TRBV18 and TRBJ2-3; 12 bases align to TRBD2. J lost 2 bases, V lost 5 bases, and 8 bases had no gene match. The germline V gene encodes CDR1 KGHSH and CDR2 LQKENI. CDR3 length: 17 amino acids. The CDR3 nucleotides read TGTGCCAGCTCATCAGCAGGACTAGCGGGATTCACAGATACGCAGTATTTT. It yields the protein CASSSAGLAGFTDTQYF.

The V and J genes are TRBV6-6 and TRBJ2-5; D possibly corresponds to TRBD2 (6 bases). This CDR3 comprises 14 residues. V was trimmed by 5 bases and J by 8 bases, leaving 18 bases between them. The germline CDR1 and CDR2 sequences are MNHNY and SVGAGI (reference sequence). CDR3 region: CASSPFGGVGTQYF. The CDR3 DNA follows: TGTGCCAGCAGTCCCTTTGGCGGGGTCGGCACCCAGTACTTC.

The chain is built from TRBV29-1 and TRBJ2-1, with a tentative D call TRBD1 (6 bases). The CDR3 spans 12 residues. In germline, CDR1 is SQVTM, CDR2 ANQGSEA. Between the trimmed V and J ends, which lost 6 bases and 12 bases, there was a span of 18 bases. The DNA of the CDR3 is TGCAGCGTCAACAGGGACGGTGGAGGGCAGTTCTTC. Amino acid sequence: CSVNRDGGGQFF.

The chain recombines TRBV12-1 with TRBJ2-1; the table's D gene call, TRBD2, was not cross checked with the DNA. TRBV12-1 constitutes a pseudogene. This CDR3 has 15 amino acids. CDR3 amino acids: CASSFTSGAYNEQFF. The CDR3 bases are TGTGCCAGCAGCTTCACTAGCGGGGCCTACAATGAGCAGTTCTTC.

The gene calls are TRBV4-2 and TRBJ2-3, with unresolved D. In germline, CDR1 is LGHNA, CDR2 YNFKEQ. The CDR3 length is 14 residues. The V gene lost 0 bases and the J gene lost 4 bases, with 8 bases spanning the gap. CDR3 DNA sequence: TGTGCCAGCAGCCAAGATAGGGCTTCAGATACGCAGTATTTT. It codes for CASSQDRASDTQYF.

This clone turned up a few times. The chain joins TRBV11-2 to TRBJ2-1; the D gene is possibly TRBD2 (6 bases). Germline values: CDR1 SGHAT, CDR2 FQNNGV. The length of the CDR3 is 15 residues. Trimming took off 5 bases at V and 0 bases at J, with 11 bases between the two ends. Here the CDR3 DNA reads TGTGCCAGCAGCCCCGGGGGAAGCTCCTACAATGAGCAGTTCTTC. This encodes CASSPGGSSYNEQFF.

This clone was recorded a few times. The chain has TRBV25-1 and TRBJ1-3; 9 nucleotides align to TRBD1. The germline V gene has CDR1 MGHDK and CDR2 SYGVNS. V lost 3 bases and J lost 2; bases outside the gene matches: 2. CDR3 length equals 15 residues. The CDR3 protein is CASSEDRGAGNTIYF. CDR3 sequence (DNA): TGTGCCAGCAGTGAGGACAGGGGAGCTGGAAACACCATATATTTT.

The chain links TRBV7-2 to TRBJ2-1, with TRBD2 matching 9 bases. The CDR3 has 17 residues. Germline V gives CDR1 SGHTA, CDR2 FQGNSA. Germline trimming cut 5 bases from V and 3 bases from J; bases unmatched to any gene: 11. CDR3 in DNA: TGTGCCAGCAGCCTTAATCCCCGTAGCGGGAGCTACAATGAGCAGTTCTTC. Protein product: CASSLNPRSGSYNEQFF. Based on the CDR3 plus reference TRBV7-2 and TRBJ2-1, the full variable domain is GAGVSQSPSNKVTEKGKDVELRCDPISGHTALYWYRQSLGQGLEFLIYFQGNSAPDKSGLPSDRFSAERTGGSVSTLTIQRTQQEDSAVYLCASSLNPRSGSYNEQFFGPGTRLTVL.

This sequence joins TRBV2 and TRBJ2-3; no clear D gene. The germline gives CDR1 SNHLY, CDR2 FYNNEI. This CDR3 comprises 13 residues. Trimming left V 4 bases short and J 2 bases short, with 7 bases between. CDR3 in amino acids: CASSALNTDTQYF. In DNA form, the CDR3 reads TGTGCCAGCAGTGCTTTAAACACAGATACGCAGTATTTT. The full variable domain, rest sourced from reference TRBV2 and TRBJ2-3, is EPEVTQTPSHQVTQMGQEVILRCVPISNHLYFYWYRQILGQKVEFLVSFYNNEISEKSEIFDDQFSVERPDGSNFTLKIRSTKLEDSAMYFCASSALNTDTQYFGPGTRLTVL.

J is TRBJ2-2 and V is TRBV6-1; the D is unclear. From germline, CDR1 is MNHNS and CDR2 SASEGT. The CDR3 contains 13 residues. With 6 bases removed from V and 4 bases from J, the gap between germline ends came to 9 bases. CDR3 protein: CASRESFTGELFF. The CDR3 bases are TGTGCCAGCAGGGAATCCTTCACCGGGGAGCTGTTTTTT.

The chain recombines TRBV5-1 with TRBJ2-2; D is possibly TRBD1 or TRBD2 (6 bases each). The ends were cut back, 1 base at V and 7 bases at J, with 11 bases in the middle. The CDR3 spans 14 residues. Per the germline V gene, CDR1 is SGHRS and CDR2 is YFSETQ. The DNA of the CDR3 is TGCGCCAGCAGCTTGACAGGGCGGGGCGGGGAGCTGTTTTTT. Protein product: CASSLTGRGGELFF.

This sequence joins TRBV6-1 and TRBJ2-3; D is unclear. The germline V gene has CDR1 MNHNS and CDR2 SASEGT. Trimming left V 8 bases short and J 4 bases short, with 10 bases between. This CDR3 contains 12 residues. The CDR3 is CASAAGSDTQYF. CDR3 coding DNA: TGTGCCAGCGCGGCAGGATCAGATACGCAGTATTTT.

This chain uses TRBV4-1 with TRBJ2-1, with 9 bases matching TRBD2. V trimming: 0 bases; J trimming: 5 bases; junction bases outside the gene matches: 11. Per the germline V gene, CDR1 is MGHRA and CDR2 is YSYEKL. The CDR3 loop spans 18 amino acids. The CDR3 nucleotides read TGCGCCAGCAGCCAAGAACTTAGCGGGAGTGTACAGCACAATGAGCAGTTCTTC. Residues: CASSQELSGSVQHNEQFF.

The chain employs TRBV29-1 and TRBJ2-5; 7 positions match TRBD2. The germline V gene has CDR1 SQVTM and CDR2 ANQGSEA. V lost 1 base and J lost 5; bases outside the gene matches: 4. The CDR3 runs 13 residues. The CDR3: CSVEGEGTETQYF. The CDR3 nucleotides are TGCAGCGTTGAAGGGGAGGGAACGGAGACCCAGTACTTC.

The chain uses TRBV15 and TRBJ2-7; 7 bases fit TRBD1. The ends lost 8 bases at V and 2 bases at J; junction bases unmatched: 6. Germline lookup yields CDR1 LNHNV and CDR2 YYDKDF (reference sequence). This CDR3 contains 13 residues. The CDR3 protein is CATARTGAYEQYF. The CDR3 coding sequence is TGTGCCACCGCCCGGACAGGAGCCTACGAGCAGTACTTC.

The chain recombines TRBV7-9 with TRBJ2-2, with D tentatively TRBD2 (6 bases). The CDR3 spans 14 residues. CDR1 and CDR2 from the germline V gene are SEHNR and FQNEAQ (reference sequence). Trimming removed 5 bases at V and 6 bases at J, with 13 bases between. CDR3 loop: CASSEAGTAGELFF. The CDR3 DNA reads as TGTGCCAGCAGCGAGGCGGGGACCGCCGGGGAGCTGTTTTTT.

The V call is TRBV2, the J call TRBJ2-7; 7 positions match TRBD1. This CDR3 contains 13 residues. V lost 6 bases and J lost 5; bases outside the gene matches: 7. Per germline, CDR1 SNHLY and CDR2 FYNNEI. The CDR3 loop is CASRKQGVDEQYF. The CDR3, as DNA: TGTGCCAGCAGGAAGCAGGGGGTGGACGAGCAGTACTTC.

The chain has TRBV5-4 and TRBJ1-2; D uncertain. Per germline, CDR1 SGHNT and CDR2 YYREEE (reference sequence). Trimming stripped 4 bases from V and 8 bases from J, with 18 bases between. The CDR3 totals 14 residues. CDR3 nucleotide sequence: TGTGCCAGCAGCACCCGGGCCTACTACCGAGGCTACACCTTC. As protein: CASSTRAYYRGYTF.

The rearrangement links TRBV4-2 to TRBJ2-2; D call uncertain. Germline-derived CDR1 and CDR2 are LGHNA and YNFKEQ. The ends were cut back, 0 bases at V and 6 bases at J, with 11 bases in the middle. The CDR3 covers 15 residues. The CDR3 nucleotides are TGTGCCAGCAGCCAAGATCCCGGCAGATCCGGGGAGCTGTTTTTT. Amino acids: CASSQDPGRSGELFF.

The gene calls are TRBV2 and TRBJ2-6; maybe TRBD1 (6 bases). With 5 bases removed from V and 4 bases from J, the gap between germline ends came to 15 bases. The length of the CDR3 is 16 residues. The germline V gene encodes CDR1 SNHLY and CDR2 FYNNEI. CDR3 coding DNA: TGTGCCAGCAGTCTCAGGGGTAAAGGGGGGGCCAACGTCCTGACTTTC. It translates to CASSLRGKGGANVLTF.

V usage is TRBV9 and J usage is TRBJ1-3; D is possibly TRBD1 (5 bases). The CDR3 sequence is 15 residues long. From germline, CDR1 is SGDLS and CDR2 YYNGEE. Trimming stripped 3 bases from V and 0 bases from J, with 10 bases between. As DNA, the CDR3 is TGTGCCAGCAGCGAGGGGAGTGTCTCTGGAAACACCATATATTTT. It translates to CASSEGSVSGNTIYF.

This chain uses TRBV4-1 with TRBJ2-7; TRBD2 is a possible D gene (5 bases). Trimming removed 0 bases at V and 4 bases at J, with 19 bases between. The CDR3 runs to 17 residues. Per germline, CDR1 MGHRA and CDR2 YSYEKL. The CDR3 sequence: CASSQDRVGGRTYEQYF. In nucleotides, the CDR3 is TGCGCCAGCAGCCAAGATAGGGTCGGCGGGCGTACTTACGAGCAGTACTTC.

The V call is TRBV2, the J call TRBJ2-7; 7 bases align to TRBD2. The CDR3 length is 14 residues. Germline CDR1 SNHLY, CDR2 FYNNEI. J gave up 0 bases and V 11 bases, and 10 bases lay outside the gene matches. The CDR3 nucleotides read TGTGCCTGCGCGGGGGAGGCTAGCTCCTACGAGCAGTACTTC. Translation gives CACAGEASSYEQYF.